This is a list of T cell receptor beta chains from one sample in a study of blood T cells in healthy people across ages. A single record per CDR3 protein comes from TCRdb applying MiXCR to the 5' RACE reads. Of about 800,000 distinct CDR3 sequences in the sample, around 25% were seen once. This sample was also put to use in a study of T cells of mothers and their children.

Sequenced: blood. The receptors were sampled from a boy younger than 18 in good health. CDR3s include the opening cysteine and the closing phenylalanine or tryptophan. Fields, in order: V gene, clone size, D gene, J gene, CDR3 DNA, CDR3 protein. The D gene is left open where the match is weak. A clone size is listed for some rows: how often the clone was seen (once, few, many), or a class if it is expanded.

V gene: TRBV9; clone size: NA; D gene: NA; J gene: TRBJ1-1; CDR3 DNA: TGTGCCAGCAGCACCCAGACAGCGAACACTGAAGCTTTCTTT; CDR3 protein: CASSTQTANTEAFF
V gene: TRBV4-3; clone size: NA; D gene: TRBD1; J gene: TRBJ2-7; CDR3 DNA: TGCGCCAGCAGCCAAGGGGACAGGACCCTAAGTGAGCAGTACTTC; CDR3 protein: CASSQGDRTLSEQYF
V gene: TRBV27; clone size: few; D gene: TRBD1; J gene: TRBJ2-1; CDR3 DNA: TGTGCCAGCACCCTGGACAGGGACCACTACAATGAGCAGTTCTTC; CDR3 protein: CASTLDRDHYNEQFF
V gene: TRBV29-1; clone size: few; D gene: NA; J gene: TRBJ2-5; CDR3 DNA: TGCAGCGTTGTAGGGGGGACAGAAGAGACCCAGTACTTC; CDR3 protein: CSVVGGTEETQYF
V gene: TRBV28; clone size: few; D gene: NA; J gene: TRBJ1-4; CDR3 DNA: TGTGCCAGCAGGGACAGCAGTAGGGAAAAACTGTTTTTT; CDR3 protein: CASRDSSREKLFF
V gene: TRBV6-2/TRBV6-3; clone size: NA; D gene: NA; J gene: TRBJ1-2; CDR3 DNA: TGTGCCAGCAGTTACTCGAAGTCGAAGGGAGATAGTGATGGCTACACCTTC; CDR3 protein: CASSYSKSKGDSDGYTF
V gene: TRBV7-9; clone size: NA; D gene: TRBD2; J gene: TRBJ2-2; CDR3 DNA: TGTGCCAGCAGCTTAGTGGGCGGGAGAGGCCCGGGGGAGCTGTTTTTT; CDR3 protein: CASSLVGGRGPGELFF
V gene: TRBV5-8; clone size: few; D gene: TRBD1; J gene: TRBJ1-4; CDR3 DNA: TGTGCCAGCAGCTTGGGACAGGGGGCAACGGCAACTAATGAAAAACTGTTTTTT; CDR3 protein: CASSLGQGATATNEKLFF
V gene: TRBV20-1; clone size: few; D gene: TRBD1; J gene: TRBJ2-1; CDR3 DNA: TGCAGTGCTACAGGACAGGTTCTGGGGAAGCAGTTCTTC; CDR3 protein: CSATGQVLGKQFF
V gene: TRBV20-1; clone size: once; D gene: TRBD1; J gene: TRBJ2-7; CDR3 DNA: TGCAGTGCCCCGACAGGGAAGGAGCAGTACTTC; CDR3 protein: CSAPTGKEQYF
V gene: TRBV4-2; clone size: few; D gene: NA; J gene: TRBJ2-5; CDR3 DNA: TGTGCCAGCAGCCCCCAACCCACGGAAGCCGAGACCCAGTACTTC; CDR3 protein: CASSPQPTEAETQYF
V gene: TRBV9; clone size: NA; D gene: TRBD2; J gene: TRBJ2-1; CDR3 DNA: TGTGCCAGCAGTAGGAGGGACTACGAATTTGAGCAGTTCTTC; CDR3 protein: CASSRRDYEFEQFF
V gene: TRBV29-1; clone size: NA; D gene: NA; J gene: TRBJ2-7; CDR3 DNA: TGCAGCGTTTGGCAGGGGCCCACCTACGAGCAGTACTTC; CDR3 protein: CSVWQGPTYEQYF
V gene: TRBV19; clone size: NA; D gene: NA; J gene: TRBJ2-1; CDR3 DNA: TGTGCCAGTAGTATAGATCGAAACACCTACTCCTACAATGAGCAGTTCTTC; CDR3 protein: CASSIDRNTYSYNEQFF
V gene: TRBV11-2; clone size: NA; D gene: TRBD1; J gene: TRBJ1-2; CDR3 DNA: TGTGCCAGCAGCTGGAATGCAGCATCGGGACAGAGGAAAACAGCTAACTATGGCTACACCTTC; CDR3 protein: CASSWNAASGQRKTANYGYTF
V gene: TRBV9; clone size: NA; D gene: NA; J gene: TRBJ2-5; CDR3 DNA: TGTGCCAGCAGCGTAGGCGGCAGGGAAGAGACCCAGTACTTC; CDR3 protein: CASSVGGREETQYF
V gene: TRBV9; clone size: few; D gene: NA; J gene: TRBJ2-1; CDR3 DNA: TGTGCCAGCAGCGTGGTAGCGGACCAGTACAATGAGCAGTTCTTC; CDR3 protein: CASSVVADQYNEQFF
V gene: TRBV19; clone size: few; D gene: NA; J gene: TRBJ1-5; CDR3 DNA: TGTGCCAGTAGTATAGTTGCTGATCAGCCCCAGCATTTT; CDR3 protein: CASSIVADQPQHF
V gene: TRBV7-9; clone size: few; D gene: TRBD1; J gene: TRBJ1-1; CDR3 DNA: TGTGCCAGCAGCTCTACCGGGACAGGGGGCTACACTGAAGCTTTCTTT; CDR3 protein: CASSSTGTGGYTEAFF
V gene: TRBV27; clone size: NA; D gene: TRBD2; J gene: TRBJ2-1; CDR3 DNA: TGTGCCAGCAGTCCCGAAGGTAGCGGGTCCTACAATGAGCAGTTCTTC; CDR3 protein: CASSPEGSGSYNEQFF
V gene: TRBV20-1; clone size: NA; D gene: TRBD2; J gene: TRBJ2-7; CDR3 DNA: TGCAGTGCTAGGGTCCTAGCGGGATCAGGAGACGAGCAGTACTTC; CDR3 protein: CSARVLAGSGDEQYF
V gene: TRBV6-1; clone size: few; D gene: TRBD1; J gene: TRBJ2-2; CDR3 DNA: TGTGCCAGCAGTGACACAATTCTCGACAGGGTAGCCGGGGAGCTGTTTTTT; CDR3 protein: CASSDTILDRVAGELFF
V gene: TRBV7-9; clone size: once; D gene: NA; J gene: TRBJ2-1; CDR3 DNA: TGTGCCAGCAGCTTAGACTTTGGCCTCGGCTCCTACAATGAGCAGTTCTTC; CDR3 protein: CASSLDFGLGSYNEQFF
V gene: TRBV20-1; clone size: few; D gene: TRBD2; J gene: TRBJ2-5; CDR3 DNA: TGCAGTGCGGGGGAGCGGGGGGGCCCCGAGACCCAGTACTTC; CDR3 protein: CSAGERGGPETQYF
V gene: TRBV29-1; clone size: NA; D gene: TRBD1; J gene: TRBJ2-7; CDR3 DNA: TGCAGCGTCGAACTTACCGGGACAGGGGAGTACGAGCAGTACTTC; CDR3 protein: CSVELTGTGEYEQYF
V gene: TRBV4-2; clone size: NA; D gene: NA; J gene: TRBJ2-5; CDR3 DNA: TGTGCCAGCGGACCTCGGTTGACGGTGGGGCAAGAGACCCAGTACTTC; CDR3 protein: CASGPRLTVGQETQYF
V gene: TRBV20-1; clone size: many; D gene: TRBD2; J gene: TRBJ2-3; CDR3 DNA: TGCAGTGCAGGGACTAGCGGGAGCACAGATACGCAGTATTTT; CDR3 protein: CSAGTSGSTDTQYF
V gene: TRBV6-6; clone size: NA; D gene: NA; J gene: TRBJ1-5; CDR3 DNA: TGTGCCAGCGGGGTCCAGGGCAATCAGCCCCAGCATTTT; CDR3 protein: CASGVQGNQPQHF
V gene: TRBV18; clone size: NA; D gene: NA; J gene: TRBJ1-5; CDR3 DNA: TGTGCCAGCTCCCCCCTACACAATTCGGATCAGCCCCAGCATTTT; CDR3 protein: CASSPLHNSDQPQHF
V gene: TRBV7-6; clone size: NA; D gene: NA; J gene: TRBJ2-5; CDR3 DNA: TGTGCCAGCAGCTTAGCGCCTGAGAGGGTCGGAGAGACCCAGTACTTC; CDR3 protein: CASSLAPERVGETQYF
V gene: TRBV7-2; clone size: NA; D gene: NA; J gene: TRBJ2-5; CDR3 DNA: TGTGCCAGCAACCCCGGGGTTGTGGGAGGGACCCAGTACTTC; CDR3 protein: CASNPGVVGGTQYF
V gene: TRBV4-2; clone size: NA; D gene: NA; J gene: TRBJ1-2; CDR3 DNA: TGTGCCAGCAGCCAAGATCCGGGAAGGGACTATGGCTACACCTTC; CDR3 protein: CASSQDPGRDYGYTF
V gene: TRBV15; clone size: NA; D gene: TRBD1; J gene: TRBJ2-7; CDR3 DNA: TGTGCCACCAGCAGAGACCACAGGGGTCTTAGGGAGCAGTACTTC; CDR3 protein: CATSRDHRGLREQYF
V gene: TRBV15; clone size: NA; D gene: NA; J gene: TRBJ2-7; CDR3 DNA: TGTGCCACATCAGCTGGTGGGTCAGGGACTTTGGGGGAGAACTTC; CDR3 protein: CATSAGGSGTLGENF
V gene: TRBV20-1; clone size: few; D gene: NA; J gene: TRBJ2-1; CDR3 DNA: TGCAGTGCTAGAGACCGAGGCTTGAGGGAGAATGAGCAGTTCTTC; CDR3 protein: CSARDRGLRENEQFF
V gene: TRBV7-2; clone size: NA; D gene: NA; J gene: TRBJ1-1; CDR3 DNA: TGTGCCAGCAGCCTAATGATCGGGAACACTGAAGCTTTCTTT; CDR3 protein: CASSLMIGNTEAFF
V gene: TRBV20-1; clone size: many; D gene: NA; J gene: TRBJ2-7; CDR3 DNA: TGCAGTGCTAGGGACCTTACCTACGAGCAGTACTTC; CDR3 protein: CSARDLTYEQYF
V gene: TRBV4-3; clone size: NA; D gene: TRBD2; J gene: TRBJ2-1; CDR3 DNA: TGCGCCAGCAGCCATTATAGCGGGAGGAGCTCCTACAATGAGCAGTTCTTC; CDR3 protein: CASSHYSGRSSYNEQFF
V gene: TRBV20-1; clone size: NA; D gene: TRBD2; J gene: TRBJ2-7; CDR3 DNA: TGCAGTGCTAGAGTCATCGTAGCGGGAGCGTCCTACGAGCAGTACTTC; CDR3 protein: CSARVIVAGASYEQYF
V gene: TRBV2; clone size: few; D gene: TRBD1; J gene: TRBJ2-7; CDR3 DNA: TGTGCCAGCAAACGGGACAGAGCCTACGAGCAGTACTTC; CDR3 protein: CASKRDRAYEQYF
V gene: TRBV10-3; clone size: NA; D gene: TRBD1; J gene: TRBJ2-2; CDR3 DNA: TGTGCCATCAGTGACCGGGACAGGGGTGGTAGCACCGGGGAGCTGTTTTTT; CDR3 protein: CAISDRDRGGSTGELFF
V gene: TRBV7-3; clone size: NA; D gene: NA; J gene: TRBJ2-2; CDR3 DNA: TGTGCCAGCAGCTTGGGGGGCATGAACACCGGGGAGCTGTTTTTT; CDR3 protein: CASSLGGMNTGELFF
V gene: TRBV5-1; clone size: NA; D gene: TRBD1; J gene: TRBJ1-1; CDR3 DNA: TGCGCCAGCAGCCAGGGACAGGAGAACACTGAAGCTTTCTTT; CDR3 protein: CASSQGQENTEAFF
V gene: TRBV12-5; clone size: NA; D gene: TRBD2; J gene: TRBJ2-3; CDR3 DNA: TGTGCTAGTGGTTTTGAGGGGACTAGTTCTTTT; CDR3 protein: CASGFEGTSSF
V gene: TRBV19; clone size: NA; D gene: NA; J gene: TRBJ1-2; CDR3 DNA: TGTGCCAGTAGTGGGGACACCTCCGGCTACACCTTC; CDR3 protein: CASSGDTSGYTF
V gene: TRBV6-1; clone size: few; D gene: TRBD2; J gene: TRBJ2-1; CDR3 DNA: TGTGCCAGCAGTGACGGACTAGCAGTATACAATGAGCAGTTCTTC; CDR3 protein: CASSDGLAVYNEQFF
V gene: TRBV9; clone size: few; D gene: NA; J gene: TRBJ1-1; CDR3 DNA: TGTGCCAGCAGCGCCCAGGCGGACACTGAAGCTTTCTTT; CDR3 protein: CASSAQADTEAFF
V gene: TRBV29-1; clone size: NA; D gene: NA; J gene: TRBJ1-1; CDR3 DNA: TGCAGCGTGTCCAGGCCGAACACTGAAGCTTTCTTT; CDR3 protein: CSVSRPNTEAFF